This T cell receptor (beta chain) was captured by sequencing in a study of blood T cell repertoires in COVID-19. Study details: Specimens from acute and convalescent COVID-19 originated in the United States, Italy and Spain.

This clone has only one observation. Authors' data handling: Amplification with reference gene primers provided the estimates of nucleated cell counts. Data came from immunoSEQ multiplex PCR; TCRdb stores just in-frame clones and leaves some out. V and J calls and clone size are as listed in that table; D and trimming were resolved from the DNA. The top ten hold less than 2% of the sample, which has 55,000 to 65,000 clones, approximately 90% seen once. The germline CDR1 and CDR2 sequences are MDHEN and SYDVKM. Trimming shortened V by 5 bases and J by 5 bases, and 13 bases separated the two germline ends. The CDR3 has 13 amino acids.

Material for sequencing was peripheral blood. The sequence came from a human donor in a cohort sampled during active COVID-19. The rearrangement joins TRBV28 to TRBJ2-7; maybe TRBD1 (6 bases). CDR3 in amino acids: CASSTPTGNEQYF. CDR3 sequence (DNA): TGTGCCAGCAGTACACCCACAGGGAACGAGCAGTACTTC.